This T cell receptor (beta chain) stems from a study of blood T cell repertoires in COVID-19. Germline V gives CDR1 SGHNT, CDR2 YYREEE (reference sequence). With V trimmed by 1 base and J by 8 bases, 10 bases remained unmatched. The CDR3 contains 15 residues. TCRdb's table, derived via immunoSEQ multiplex PCR, lists solely in-frame clones and lacks some. The sample has about 190,000 clones; 90% are singletons. V is TRBV5-4 and J is TRBJ1-2; 8 bases agree with TRBD1. This clonotype originated in a man in his fifties or sixties with acute or convalescent COVID-19. The material sequenced was peripheral blood. The CDR3 reads CASSLRRDRRSGYTF. CDR3 nucleotides: TGTGCCAGCAGCTTGCGTCGGGACAGGCGATCAGGCTACACCTTC.